This TCR beta chain was captured in a study of CD8 T cells in ankylosing spondylitis. Using quantitative 5'-RACE with molecular barcodes, the authors made TCR beta libraries. TCRdb re-analysed the 5' RACE reads in MiXCR, keeping a single row per CDR3 protein. Here the sample spans about 210,000 distinct CDR3 sequences, around 7.9% being singletons. In germline, CDR1 is SGHKS, CDR2 YYEKEE (reference sequence). Between the trimmed V and J ends, which lost 1 base and 0 bases, there was a span of 8 bases. The CDR3 runs 15 residues. This clonotype was counted ten times or more. Its specificity is not known. Study-level points and caveats: It appeared that ankylosing spondylitis blood was characterized by a TCR beta motif of several highly homologous variants. A subset of motif variants has previously been described in the synovial fluid and blood of reactive arthritis. Disease-linked clones, CD8+, were relatively rare in peripheral blood. Matched ankylosing spondylitis synovial fluid reportedly showed significant enrichment of disease-linked clones.

The source is a male donor with ankylosing spondylitis. The chain is built from TRBV5-5 and TRBJ2-1; D remains unclear. The sample consisted of blood, either unsorted or a sorted T cell fraction (not recorded which). Written as DNA, the CDR3 is TGTGCCAGCAGCTTGATGGCTAGCTCCTACAATGAGCAGTTCTTC. Encoded protein: CASSLMASSYNEQFF.